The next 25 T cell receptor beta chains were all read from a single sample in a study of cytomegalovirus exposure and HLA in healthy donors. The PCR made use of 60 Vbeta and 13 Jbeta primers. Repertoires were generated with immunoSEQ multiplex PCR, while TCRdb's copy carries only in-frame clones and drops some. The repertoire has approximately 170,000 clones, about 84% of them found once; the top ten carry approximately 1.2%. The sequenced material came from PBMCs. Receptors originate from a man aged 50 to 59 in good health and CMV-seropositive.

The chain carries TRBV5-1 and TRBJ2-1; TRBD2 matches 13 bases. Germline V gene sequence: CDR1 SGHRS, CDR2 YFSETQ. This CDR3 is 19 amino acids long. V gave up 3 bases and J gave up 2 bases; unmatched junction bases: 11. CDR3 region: CASSSGLAGTFWTYNEQFF. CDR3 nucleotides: TGCGCCAGCAGCTCGGGACTAGCGGGAACGTTTTGGACCTACAATGAGCAGTTCTTC.

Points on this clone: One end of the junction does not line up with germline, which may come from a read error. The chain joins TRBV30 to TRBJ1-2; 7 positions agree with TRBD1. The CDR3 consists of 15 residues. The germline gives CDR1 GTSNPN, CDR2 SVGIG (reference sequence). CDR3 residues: CAWPVGYRGNHGYPF. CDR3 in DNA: TGTGCCTGGCCCGTGGGCTACAGGGGCAATCATGGCTACCCCTTC.

CDR3 sequence reads: CASSDRRLQGHNQPQHF. CDR3 coding DNA: TGTGCCAGCAGTGACCGACGGCTCCAGGGTCACAATCAGCCCCAGCATTTT. The V call is TRBV6-1, the J call TRBJ1-5, with a possible D match to TRBD1 (5 bases). The length of the CDR3 is 17 residues. V was pared by 3 bases and J by 3 bases, with 18 bases between. CDR1 MNHNS and CDR2 SASEGT come from the germline V gene.

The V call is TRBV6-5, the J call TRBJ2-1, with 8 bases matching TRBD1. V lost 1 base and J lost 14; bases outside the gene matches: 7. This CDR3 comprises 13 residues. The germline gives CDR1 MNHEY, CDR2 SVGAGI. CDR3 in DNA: TGTGCCAGCAGTTACTTTTCAGGGGGCGCGGAGTTCTTC. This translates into CASSYFSGGAEFF.

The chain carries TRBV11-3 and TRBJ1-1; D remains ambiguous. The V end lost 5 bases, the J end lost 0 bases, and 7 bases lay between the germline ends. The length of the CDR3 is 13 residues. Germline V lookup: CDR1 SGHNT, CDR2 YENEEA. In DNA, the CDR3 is TGTGCCAGCAGCCGTGCAGTGAACACTGAAGCTTTCTTT. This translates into CASSRAVNTEAFF. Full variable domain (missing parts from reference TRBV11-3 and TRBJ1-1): EAGVVQSPRYKIIEKKQPVAFWCNPISGHNTLYWYLQNLGQGPELLIRYENEEAVDDSQLPKDRFSAERLKGVDSTLKIQPAELGDSAVYLCASSRAVNTEAFFGQGTRLTVV.

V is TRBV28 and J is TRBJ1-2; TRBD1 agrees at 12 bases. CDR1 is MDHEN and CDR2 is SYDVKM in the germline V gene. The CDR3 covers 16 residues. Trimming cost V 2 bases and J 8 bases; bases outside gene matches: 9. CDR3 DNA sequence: TGTGCCAGCAGTTTAGCCGGGACAGGGGGCAGCAAGGGCTACACCTTC. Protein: CASSLAGTGGSKGYTF.

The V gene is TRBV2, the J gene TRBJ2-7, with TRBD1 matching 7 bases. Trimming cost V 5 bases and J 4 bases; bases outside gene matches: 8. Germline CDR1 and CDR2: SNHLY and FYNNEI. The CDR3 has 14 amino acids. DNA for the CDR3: TGTGCCAGCAGTAACGACAGGGCGGCATACGAGCAGTACTTC. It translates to CASSNDRAAYEQYF. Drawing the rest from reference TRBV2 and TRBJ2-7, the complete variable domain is EPEVTQTPSHQVTQMGQEVILRCVPISNHLYFYWYRQILGQKVEFLVSFYNNEISEKSEIFDDQFSVERPDGSNFTLKIRSTKLEDSAMYFCASSNDRAAYEQYFGPGTRLTVT.

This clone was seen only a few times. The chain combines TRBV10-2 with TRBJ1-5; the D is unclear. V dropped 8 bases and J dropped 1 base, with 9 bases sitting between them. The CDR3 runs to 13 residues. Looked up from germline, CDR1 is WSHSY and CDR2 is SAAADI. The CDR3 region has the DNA TGCGCCAGCCGCAGTGTCAGCAATCAGCCCCAGCATTTT. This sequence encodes CASRSVSNQPQHF.

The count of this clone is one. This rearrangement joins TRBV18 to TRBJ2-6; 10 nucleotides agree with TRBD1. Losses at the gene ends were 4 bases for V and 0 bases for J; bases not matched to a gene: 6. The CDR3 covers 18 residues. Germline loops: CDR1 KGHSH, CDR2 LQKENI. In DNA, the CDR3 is TGTGCCAGCTCACTGTACCGGGACAGGGGCTCTGGGGCCAACGTCCTGACTTTC. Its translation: CASSLYRDRGSGANVLTF.

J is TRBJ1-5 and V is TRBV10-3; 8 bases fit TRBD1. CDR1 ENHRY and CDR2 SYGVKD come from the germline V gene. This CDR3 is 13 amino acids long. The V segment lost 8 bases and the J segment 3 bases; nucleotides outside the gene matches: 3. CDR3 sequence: CAIAGGPNQPQHF. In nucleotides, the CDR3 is TGTGCCATCGCAGGGGGCCCCAATCAGCCCCAGCATTTT.

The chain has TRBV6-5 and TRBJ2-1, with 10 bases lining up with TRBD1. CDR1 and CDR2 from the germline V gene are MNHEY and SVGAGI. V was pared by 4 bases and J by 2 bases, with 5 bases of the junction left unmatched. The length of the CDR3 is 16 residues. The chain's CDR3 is CASSSPGQGAYNEQFF. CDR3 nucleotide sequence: TGTGCCAGCAGTTCGCCCGGACAGGGGGCCTACAATGAGCAGTTCTTC.

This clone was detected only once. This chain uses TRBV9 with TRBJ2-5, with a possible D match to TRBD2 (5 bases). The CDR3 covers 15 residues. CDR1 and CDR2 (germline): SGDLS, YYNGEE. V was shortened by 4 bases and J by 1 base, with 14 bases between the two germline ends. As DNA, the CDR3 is TGTGCCAGCAGCCCCCGGGGAAGCGTCCAAGAGACCCAGTACTTC. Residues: CASSPRGSVQETQYF. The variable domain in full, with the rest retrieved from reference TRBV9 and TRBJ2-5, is DSGVTQTPKHLITATGQRVTLRCSPRSGDLSVYWYQQSLDQGLQFLIQYYNGEERAKGNILERFSAQQFPDLHSELNLSSLELGDSALYFCASSPRGSVQETQYFGPGTRLLVL.

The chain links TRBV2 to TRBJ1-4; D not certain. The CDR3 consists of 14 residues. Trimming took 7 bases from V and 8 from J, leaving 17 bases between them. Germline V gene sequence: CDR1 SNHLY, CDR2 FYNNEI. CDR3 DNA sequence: TGTGCCAGCAAGTACCGGGATTGGGTGGAAAAACTGTTTTTT. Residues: CASKYRDWVEKLFF.

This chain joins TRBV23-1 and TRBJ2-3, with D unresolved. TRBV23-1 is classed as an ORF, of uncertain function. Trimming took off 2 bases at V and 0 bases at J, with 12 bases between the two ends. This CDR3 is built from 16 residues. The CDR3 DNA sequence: TGCGCCAGCAGTCAAATCTTAGGCAGGAGCACAGATACGCAGTATTTT. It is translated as CASSQILGRSTDTQYF.

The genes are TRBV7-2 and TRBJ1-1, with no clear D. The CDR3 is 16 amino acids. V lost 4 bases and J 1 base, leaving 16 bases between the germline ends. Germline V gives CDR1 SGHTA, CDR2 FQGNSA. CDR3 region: CASSSGSGRRNTEAFF. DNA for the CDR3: TGTGCCAGCAGCTCGGGGAGTGGCAGGAGGAACACTGAAGCTTTCTTT.

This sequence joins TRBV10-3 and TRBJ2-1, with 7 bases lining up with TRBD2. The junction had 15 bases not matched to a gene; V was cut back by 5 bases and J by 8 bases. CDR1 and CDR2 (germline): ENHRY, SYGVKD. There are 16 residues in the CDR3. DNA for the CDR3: TGTGCCATCAGTAACCCCTCGCGGGAGCTTGGGGATGAGCAGTTCTTC. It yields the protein CAISNPSRELGDEQFF.

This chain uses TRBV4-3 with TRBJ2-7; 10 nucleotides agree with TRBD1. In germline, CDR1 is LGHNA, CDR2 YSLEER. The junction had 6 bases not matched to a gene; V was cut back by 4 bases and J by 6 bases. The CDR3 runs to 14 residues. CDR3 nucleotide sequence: TGCGCCAGCAGCCCCGGGACAGGGGAGAGCGAGCAGTACTTC. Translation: CASSPGTGESEQYF.

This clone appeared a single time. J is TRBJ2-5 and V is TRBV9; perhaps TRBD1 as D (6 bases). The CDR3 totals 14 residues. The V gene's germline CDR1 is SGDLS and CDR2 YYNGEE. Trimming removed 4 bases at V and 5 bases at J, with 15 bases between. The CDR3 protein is CASSLPDSAETQYF. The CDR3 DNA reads TGTGCCAGCAGCCTCCCGGACAGCGCGGAGACCCAGTACTTC.

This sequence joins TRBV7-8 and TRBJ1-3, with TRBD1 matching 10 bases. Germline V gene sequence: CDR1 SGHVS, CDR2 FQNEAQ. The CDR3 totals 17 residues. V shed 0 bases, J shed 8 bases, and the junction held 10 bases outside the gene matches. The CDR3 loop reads CASSLAETGGAFHTIYF. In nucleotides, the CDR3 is TGTGCCAGCAGCTTAGCAGAGACAGGGGGCGCTTTTCACACCATATATTTT.

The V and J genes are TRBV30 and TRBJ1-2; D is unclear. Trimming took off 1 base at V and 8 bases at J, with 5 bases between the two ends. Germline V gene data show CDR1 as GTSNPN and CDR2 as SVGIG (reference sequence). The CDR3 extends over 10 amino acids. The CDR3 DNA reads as TGTGCCTGGAGTGCCGCGGGCTACACCTTC. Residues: CAWSAAGYTF.

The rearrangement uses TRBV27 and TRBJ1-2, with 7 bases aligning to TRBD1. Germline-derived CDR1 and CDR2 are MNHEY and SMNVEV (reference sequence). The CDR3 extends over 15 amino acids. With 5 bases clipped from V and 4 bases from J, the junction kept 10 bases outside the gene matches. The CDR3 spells CASSLGQSGIYGYTF. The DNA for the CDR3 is TGTGCCAGCAGTCTGGGACAGTCTGGAATCTATGGCTACACCTTC.

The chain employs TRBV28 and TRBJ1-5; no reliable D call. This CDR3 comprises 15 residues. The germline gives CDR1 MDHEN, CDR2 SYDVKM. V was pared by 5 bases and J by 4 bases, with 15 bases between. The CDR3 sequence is CASSPWASRNQPQHF. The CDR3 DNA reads TGTGCCAGCAGTCCCTGGGCCTCTCGGAATCAGCCCCAGCATTTT.

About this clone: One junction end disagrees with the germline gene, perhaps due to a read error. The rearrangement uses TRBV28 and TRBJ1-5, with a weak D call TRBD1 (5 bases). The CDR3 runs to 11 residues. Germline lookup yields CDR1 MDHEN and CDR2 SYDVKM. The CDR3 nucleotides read TGTGCCAGCAGCTCCGGCCTGAACAGGAATTTT. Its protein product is CASSSGLNRNF.

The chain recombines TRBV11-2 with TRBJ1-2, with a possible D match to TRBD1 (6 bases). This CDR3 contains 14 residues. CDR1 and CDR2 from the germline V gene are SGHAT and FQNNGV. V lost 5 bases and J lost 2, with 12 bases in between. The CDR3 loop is CASSLRTENYGYTF. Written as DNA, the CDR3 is TGTGCCAGCAGCCTCCGGACAGAAAACTATGGCTACACCTTC. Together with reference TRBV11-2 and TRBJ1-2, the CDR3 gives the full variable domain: EAGVAQSPRYKIIEKRQSVAFWCNPISGHATLYWYQQILGQGPKLLIQFQNNGVVDDSQLPKDRFSAERLKGVDSTLKIQPAKLEDSAVYLCASSLRTENYGYTFGSGTRLTVV.

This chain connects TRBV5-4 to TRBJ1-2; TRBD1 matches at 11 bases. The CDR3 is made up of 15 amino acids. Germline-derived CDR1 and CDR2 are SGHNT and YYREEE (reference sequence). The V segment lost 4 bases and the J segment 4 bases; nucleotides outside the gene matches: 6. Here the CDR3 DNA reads TGTGCCAGCAGCGGGACAGGGGGGTTGGGCTATGGCTACACCTTC. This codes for CASSGTGGLGYGYTF.